This T cell receptor beta chain emerged from a study of CD8 T cells in Susac syndrome. From blood CD8+ and CD4+ T cells, the TCR beta chain was sequenced. The CD8+ and CD4+ T cells were negatively isolated, with the TEMRA cells enriched by FACS. After extraction with the RNeasy kit, about 0.5 to 1 ug of the RNA was reverse transcribed using random hexamers. Amplification of TCR beta CDR3 used immunoSEQ multiplex PCR across 54 Vbeta and 13 Jbeta. Using its own MiXCR run on the immunoSEQ multiplex PCR reads, TCRdb lists one record per CDR3 protein. Here the sample spans around 200,000 distinct CDR3 sequences, 90% to 95% being singletons. CDR1 is GTSNPN and CDR2 is SVGIG in the germline V gene (reference sequence). The length of the CDR3 is 16 residues. Trimming cost V 2 bases and J 4 bases; bases outside gene matches: 9.

The chain links TRBV30 to TRBJ2-1, with TRBD1 matching 9 bases. The sample comprised CD4+ T cells from PBMCs. This sequence originates from a human donor in good health. CDR3 sequence reads: CAWSSLRTGVYNEQFF. In DNA form, the CDR3 reads TGTGCCTGGAGTAGTCTAAGGACAGGGGTTTACAATGAGCAGTTCTTC.